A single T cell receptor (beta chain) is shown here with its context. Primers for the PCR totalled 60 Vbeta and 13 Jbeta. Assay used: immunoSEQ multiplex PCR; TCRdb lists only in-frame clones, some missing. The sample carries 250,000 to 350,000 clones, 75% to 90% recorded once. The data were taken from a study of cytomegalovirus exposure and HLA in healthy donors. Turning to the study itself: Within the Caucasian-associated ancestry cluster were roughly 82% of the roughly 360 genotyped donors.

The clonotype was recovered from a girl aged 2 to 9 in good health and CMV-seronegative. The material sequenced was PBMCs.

The CDR3 DNA is TGTGCCTGGAGTGTTGGACAGGGAGTTAACACTGAAGCTTTCTTT. Translated, it gives CAWSVGQGVNTEAFF. V gene TRBV30 combines with J gene TRBJ1-1; 8 nucleotides agree with TRBD1. This CDR3 is 15 amino acids long. V lost 0 bases and J lost 2; bases outside the gene matches: 5. Germline CDR1 is GTSNPN and CDR2 is SVGIG (reference sequence).